The 20 T cell receptor beta chains below all came from one sample that was sequenced in a study of blood T cells in healthy people across ages. Sample-barcoded 5' priming and a J-beta primer mix drove a second PCR of roughly 7 to 11 cycles. TCRdb reprocessed the 5' RACE reads via MiXCR and lists one record per CDR3 protein. The table includes roughly 1 million distinct CDR3 sequences, roughly a quarter detected once. These data were also reused for a study on T cells of mothers and their children.

The specimen was blood. The receptors derive from a girl aged 2 to 9 in good health.

The chain has TRBV9 and TRBJ2-1, with a tentative D call TRBD2 (6 bases). Near its end, the DNA agrees better with TRBJ2-7, so the J call may be wrong. Germline V lookup: CDR1 SGDLS, CDR2 YYNGEE. The CDR3 has 13 residues. The CDR3 reads CASSRDLSGEQYF. DNA of the CDR3: TGTGCCAGCAGCAGAGACCTTAGCGGCGAGCAGTACTTC.

This clonotype appeared a few times. The V gene is TRBV6-2 or TRBV6-3, the J gene TRBJ2-7; a possible D gene is TRBD1 (5 bases). Trimming left V 5 bases short and J 2 bases short, with 7 bases between. This CDR3 is 12 amino acids long. Germline V gene sequence: CDR1 MNHEY, CDR2 SVGEGT. The DNA of the CDR3 is TGTGCCAGCAGTGGGGCAGCCTACGAGCAGTACTTC. Translated, it gives CASSGAAYEQYF.

This clonotype came up a few times. The rearrangement uses TRBV20-1 and TRBJ2-2; the D gene is possibly TRBD1 (6 bases). The V and J ends lost 3 bases and 4 bases respectively, with 18 bases between them. The length of the CDR3 is 16 residues. Germline CDR1 DFQATT, CDR2 SNEGSKA (reference sequence). The CDR3 spells CSARIPGRGGTGELFF. The CDR3 DNA is TGCAGTGCTAGGATTCCGGGCCGAGGGGGCACCGGGGAGCTGTTTTTT.

The V gene is TRBV5-8, the J gene TRBJ2-5; no definite D call. The V end was cut by 0 bases, the J end by 7 bases, with 4 bases between. CDR1 and CDR2 (germline): SGHTS, YDEGEE. The CDR3 length is 11 residues. This CDR3 reads CASSLELTQYF. Written as DNA, the CDR3 is TGTGCCAGCAGCTTGGAACTGACCCAGTACTTC.

This clonotype has more than one count but fewer than ten. V usage is TRBV4-2 and J usage is TRBJ2-5, with 8 bases identical to TRBD2. Germline V gene lookup returns CDR1 LGHNA and CDR2 YNFKEQ. Losses at the gene ends were 4 bases for V and 2 bases for J; bases not matched to a gene: 6. The CDR3 is made up of 15 amino acids. The CDR3 sequence is CASSRLAGTQETQYF. DNA for the CDR3: TGTGCCAGCAGCCGATTAGCGGGGACTCAAGAGACCCAGTACTTC.

Concerning this clonotype itself: The junction does not match germline at one end; this may be a read error. This sequence joins TRBV6-2 or TRBV6-3 and TRBJ2-3, with D perhaps TRBD2 (5 bases). This CDR3 is 16 amino acids long. The germline gives CDR1 MNHEY, CDR2 SVGEGT. The CDR3 region is CASSYNGQASTDTRYF. The CDR3, as DNA: TGTGCCAGCAGTTACAATGGGCAGGCTAGCACAGATACGCGGTATTTT.

The chain links TRBV7-9 to TRBJ2-5, with 10 nucleotides matching TRBD2. Trimming took 5 bases from V and 3 from J; bases not matched to a gene: 9. This CDR3 is 16 amino acids long. Germline CDR1 is SEHNR and CDR2 is FQNEAQ (reference sequence). CDR3 DNA: TGTGCCAGCAGCCAATTTTCGGGGACTAGCGAAGAGACCCAGTACTTC. Its translation is CASSQFSGTSEETQYF. The entire variable domain, with the rest obtained from reference TRBV7-9 and TRBJ2-5, is as follows: DTGVSQNPRHKITKRGQNVTFRCDPISEHNRLYWYRQTLGQGPEFLTYFQNEAQLEKSRLLSDRFSAERPKGSFSTLEIQRTEQGDSAMYLCASSQFSGTSEETQYFGPGTRLLVL.

The V and J genes are TRBV29-1 and TRBJ2-6; D could derive from TRBD1 or TRBD2 (5 bases each). This CDR3 is built from 13 residues. Trimming shortened V by 3 bases and J by 2 bases, and 5 bases separated the two germline ends. Germline V CDR1 and CDR2: SQVTM, ANQGSEA. The CDR3 nucleotides read TGCAGCGTTGAGGGACCTGGGGCCAACGTCCTGACTTTC. Encoded protein: CSVEGPGANVLTF.

J is TRBJ2-1 and V is TRBV4-1; the match to TRBD2 covers 11 bases. The length of the CDR3 is 18 residues. The germline gives CDR1 MGHRA, CDR2 YSYEKL. V lost 1 base, J lost 3 bases, and 8 bases stayed unmatched. CDR3 amino acids: CASSQVFTSGGDYNEQFF. As DNA, the CDR3 is TGCGCCAGCAGCCAAGTATTCACTAGCGGGGGAGACTACAATGAGCAGTTCTTC.

The J gene is TRBJ2-4, the V gene TRBV4-1; 7 positions agree with TRBD1. From germline, CDR1 is MGHRA and CDR2 YSYEKL. The CDR3 is made up of 17 amino acids. The trim removed 1 base at V and 2 bases at J, leaving 8 bases unmatched. The CDR3 nucleotides are TGCGCCAGCAGCCAAGGGAGACAGGGTCCTTCCAAAAACATTCAGTACTTC. Protein: CASSQGRQGPSKNIQYF.

V usage is TRBV7-2 and J usage is TRBJ1-4, with 8 bases fitting TRBD1. The CDR3 consists of 16 residues. V lost 3 bases to trimming and J lost 8 bases; unmatched junction nucleotides: 11. Germline loops: CDR1 SGHTA, CDR2 FQGNSA. CDR3 DNA: TGTGCCAGCAGCTTTTGGACCGGACAGGGAGAAGAAAAACTGTTTTTT. It encodes CASSFWTGQGEEKLFF.

The chain couples TRBV11-2 to TRBJ1-5, with unresolved D. V gave up 5 bases and J gave up 9 bases, with 14 bases separating them. Germline V gene data show CDR1 as SGHAT and CDR2 as FQNNGV. The CDR3 contains 13 residues. CDR3 DNA sequence: TGTGCCAGCAGCGTGGAGATGCGCTCGCCCCAGCATTTT. It is translated as CASSVEMRSPQHF.

This clonotype was seen more than once but under ten times. The chain has TRBV7-2 and TRBJ1-3; TRBD1 might be the D (5 bases). CDR3 size: 15 residues. The ends were cut back, 1 base at V and 4 bases at J, with 11 bases in the middle. CDR1 is SGHTA, CDR2 FQGNSA, per germline. The CDR3 loop reads CASSLVGAGGNTIYF. Here the CDR3 DNA reads TGTGCCAGCAGCTTAGTTGGGGCCGGAGGAAACACCATATATTTT. Full variable domain (outside the CDR3, taken from reference TRBV7-2 and TRBJ1-3): GAGVSQSPSNKVTEKGKDVELRCDPISGHTALYWYRQSLGQGLEFLIYFQGNSAPDKSGLPSDRFSAERTGGSVSTLTIQRTQQEDSAVYLCASSLVGAGGNTIYFGEGSWLTVV.

This clonotype was seen only a few times. The chain links TRBV12-3 or TRBV12-4 to TRBJ2-1; D is perhaps TRBD1 (6 bases). This CDR3 region has 16 residues. V was cut by 2 bases and J by 0 bases, with 11 bases left in between. The CDR3 nucleotides are TGTGCCAGCAGTTTAAGGGACACCAGCTCCTACAATGAGCAGTTCTTC. Amino acids: CASSLRDTSSYNEQFF.

This sequence joins TRBV14 and TRBJ2-4, with D perhaps being TRBD1 or TRBD2 (6 bases each). CDR1 and CDR2 (germline): SGHDN, FVKESK. Trimming cost V 4 bases and J 8 bases, with 18 bases left between them. This CDR3 is 15 amino acids long. CDR3 coding DNA: TGTGCCAGCAGCCTACAGGGAGGCCCGGGTGACATTCAGTACTTC. It specifies CASSLQGGPGDIQYF.

This clonotype has more than one count but fewer than ten. The chain links TRBV3-1 to TRBJ2-1; either TRBD1 or TRBD2 may supply D (8 bases each). Trimming stripped 1 base from V and 6 bases from J, with 31 bases between. CDR1 is LGHDT and CDR2 is YNNKEL in the germline V gene (reference sequence). The CDR3 loop spans 21 amino acids. CDR3 DNA: TGTGCCAGCAGCCAAGCACCCTCGACGGGAGGGGGGACAGGAAGAGGCAATGAGCAGTTCTTC. It is translated as CASSQAPSTGGGTGRGNEQFF.

CDR3 bases: TGTGCCAGCTTCACCTTAGGACAGGAACCCAATGAGCAGTTCTTC. It specifies CASFTLGQEPNEQFF. The chain links TRBV28 to TRBJ2-1, with TRBD1 identical over 7 bases. V shed 8 bases, J shed 6 bases, and the junction held 13 bases outside the gene matches. Germline V gives CDR1 MDHEN, CDR2 SYDVKM. This CDR3 region has 15 residues.

Notes on this clonotype: Possible read error: a much larger clone is one base away. This chain connects TRBV11-2 to TRBJ2-7; 7 nucleotides line up with TRBD2. This CDR3 contains 13 residues. The germline V gene has CDR1 SGHAT and CDR2 FQNNGV. V lost 3 bases to trimming and J lost 3 bases; unmatched junction nucleotides: 2. Here the CDR3 reads CASSFGTNYEQYF. CDR3 in DNA: TGTGCCAGCAGCTTCGGGACTAACTACGAGCAGTACTTC.

V gene TRBV20-1 combines with J gene TRBJ2-5, with D perhaps matching TRBD2 (6 bases). Trimming left V 5 bases short and J 4 bases short, with 14 bases between. This CDR3 has 13 residues. Germline V lookup: CDR1 DFQATT, CDR2 SNEGSKA (reference sequence). CDR3 sequence (DNA): TGCAGTGCTCCACGCGGGACCTCAGAGACCCAGTACTTC. Amino acids: CSAPRGTSETQYF.

This chain connects TRBV6-6 to TRBJ1-4, with 7 nucleotides matching TRBD1. CDR1 is MNHNY and CDR2 is SVGAGI in the germline V gene (reference sequence). Trimming cost V 4 bases and J 14 bases; bases outside gene matches: 4. CDR3 length: 11 residues. CDR3 in amino acids: CASSSQGSLFF. CDR3 coding DNA: TGTGCCAGCAGTTCACAGGGGAGTCTGTTTTTT.